Listed below are T cell receptor beta chains from one sample, sequenced in a study of blood T cell repertoires in COVID-19. Produced via immunoSEQ multiplex PCR; TCRdb's table is partial and in-frame only. The sample lists roughly 170,000 clones, more than 80% occurring once. What was sequenced was peripheral blood. The receptors here all came from a human donor in a cohort sampled during active COVID-19. Each CDR3 is given with its conserved first and last residue. D genes are given only for firm matches. Clone size is stated in some rows and not others, as once, few, many or a class when expanded.

J gene | V gene | D gene | clone size | CDR3 protein
TRBJ2-7 | TRBV7-8 | TRBD1 | . | CASSYLPDRISYEQYF
TRBJ2-7 | TRBV18 | . | . | CASSPQGEEQYF
TRBJ1-5 | TRBV7-2 | . | . | CASSRTGNYNQPQHF
TRBJ1-2 | TRBV14 | . | . | CASSQDNRFDYGYTF
TRBJ2-5 | TRBV14 | . | . | CASSQGHGVWQETQYF
TRBJ1-5 | TRBV28 | TRBD1 | . | CASRLPIMRCLDRGLDNQPQHF
TRBJ1-1 | TRBV2 | . | . | CASRPGTVFTEAFF
TRBJ1-1 | TRBV3-1/TRBV3-2 | TRBD1 | . | CASSLLGTANTEAFF
TRBJ2-5 | TRBV19 | TRBD1 | . | CASSIGDRRAGETQYF
TRBJ1-2 | TRBV11-2 | TRBD1 | . | CASSLQDRNYGYTF
TRBJ2-7 | TRBV4-1 | TRBD2 | . | CASSQETVERGGSWEQYF
TRBJ1-1 | TRBV7-9 | TRBD1 | few | CASSLDGATGKAFF
TRBJ1-4 | TRBV7-9 | . | . | CASSFPQGEKLFF
TRBJ1-1 | TRBV12-3/TRBV12-4 | TRBD1 | . | CASTSGTGEAFF
TRBJ1-2 | TRBV11-2 | . | few | CASSLWRGPGTF
TRBJ2-7 | TRBV4-1 | . | . | CASSQGNALTATYEQYF
TRBJ1-1 | TRBV27 | . | few | CASSLRSQAQAFF
TRBJ1-1 | TRBV6-5 | . | . | CASRGNTEAFF
TRBJ1-4 | TRBV3-1/TRBV3-2 | . | . | CASSPSGVTNEKLFF
TRBJ1-2 | TRBV5-1 | TRBD1 | . | CASSLTGGSNYGYTF
TRBJ2-7 | TRBV6-5 | TRBD2 | . | CASSYGTSVEQYF
TRBJ1-3 | TRBV30 | TRBD1 | . | CAWSPGTGFSGNTIYF
TRBJ2-3 | TRBV9 | . | . | CASSLSTDTQYF
TRBJ2-5 | TRBV2 | TRBD2 | . | CASSEALSGGDF
TRBJ2-7 | TRBV3-1/TRBV3-2 | TRBD1 | . | CASSPRDSLYEQYF
TRBJ1-3 | TRBV11-2 | . | . | CASSISGNTIYF